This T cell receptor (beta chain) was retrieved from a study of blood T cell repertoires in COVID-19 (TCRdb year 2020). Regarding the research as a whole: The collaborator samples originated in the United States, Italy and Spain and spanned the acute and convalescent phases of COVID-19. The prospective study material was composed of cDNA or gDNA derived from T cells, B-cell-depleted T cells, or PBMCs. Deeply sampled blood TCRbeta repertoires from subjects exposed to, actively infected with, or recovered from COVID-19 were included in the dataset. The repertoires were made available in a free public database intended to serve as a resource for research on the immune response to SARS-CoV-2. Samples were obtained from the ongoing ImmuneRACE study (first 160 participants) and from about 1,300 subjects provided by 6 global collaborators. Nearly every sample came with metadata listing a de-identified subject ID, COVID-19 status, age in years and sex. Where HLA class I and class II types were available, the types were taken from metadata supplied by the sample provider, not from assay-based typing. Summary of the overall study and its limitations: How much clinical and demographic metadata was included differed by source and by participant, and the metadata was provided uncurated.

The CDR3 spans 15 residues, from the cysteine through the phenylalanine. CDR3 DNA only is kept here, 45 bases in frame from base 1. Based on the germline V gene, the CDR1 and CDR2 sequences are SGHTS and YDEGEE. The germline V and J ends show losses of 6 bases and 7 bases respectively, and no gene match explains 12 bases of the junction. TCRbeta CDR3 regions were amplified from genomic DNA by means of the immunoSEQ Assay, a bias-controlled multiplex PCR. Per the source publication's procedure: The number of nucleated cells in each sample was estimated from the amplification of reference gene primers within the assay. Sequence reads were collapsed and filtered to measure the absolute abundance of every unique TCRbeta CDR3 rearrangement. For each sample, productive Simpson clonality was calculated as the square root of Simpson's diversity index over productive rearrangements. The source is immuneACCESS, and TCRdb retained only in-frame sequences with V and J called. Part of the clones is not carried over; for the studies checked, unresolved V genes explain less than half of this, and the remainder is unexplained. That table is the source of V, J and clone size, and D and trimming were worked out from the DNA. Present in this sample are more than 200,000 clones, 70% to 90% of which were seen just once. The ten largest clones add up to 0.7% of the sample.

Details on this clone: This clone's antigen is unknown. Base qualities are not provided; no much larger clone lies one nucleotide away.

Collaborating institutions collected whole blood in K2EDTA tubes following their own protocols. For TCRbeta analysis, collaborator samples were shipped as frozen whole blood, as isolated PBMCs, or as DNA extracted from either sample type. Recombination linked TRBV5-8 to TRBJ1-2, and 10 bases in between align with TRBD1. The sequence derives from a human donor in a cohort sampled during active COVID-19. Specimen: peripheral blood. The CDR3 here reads CASIMLSGQGFGYTF. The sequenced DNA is TGTGCCAGCATCATGTTATCGGGACAGGGGTTTGGCTACACCTTC. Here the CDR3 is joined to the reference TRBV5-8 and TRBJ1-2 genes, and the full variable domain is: EAGVTQSPTHLIKTRGQQATLRCSPISGHTSVYWYQQALGLGLQFLLWYDEGEERNRGNFPPRFSGRQFPNYSSELNVNALELEDSALYLCASIMLSGQGFGYTFGSGTRLTVV.